This TCR beta chain was recovered during a study of cytomegalovirus exposure and HLA in healthy donors. Study at large: Among 150 million to 200 million T cells, an earlier analysis found roughly 100 million unique TCR beta sequences. There were some 400 genotyped donors. Of these, about 86% fell in the genetic ancestry cluster associated with self-reported Caucasian donors.

Regarding the study as a whole: Many donors shared some public TCRs, even though most TCR sequences were rare. The analysis excluded some indistinguishable V segments, including TRBV6-2 and TRBV6-3.

Researchers ran the PCR with 60 Vbeta and 13 Jbeta primers. Repertoires were generated with immunoSEQ multiplex PCR, while TCRdb's copy carries only in-frame clones and drops some. The top ten clones hold roughly 6.4% of a sample with 150,000 to 200,000 clones, 60% to 85% of them seen once. This clone was observed a handful of times. Its antigen is as yet unknown. The sample contains more than one DNA sequence encoding this CDR3. CDR3 size: 16 residues. The junction had 2 bases not matched to a gene; V was cut back by 0 bases and J by 1 base. Germline-derived CDR1 and CDR2 are LNHNV and YYDKDF (reference sequence).

The chain recombines TRBV15 with TRBJ2-3; TRBD1 matches at 9 bases. The sequence came from a woman in her thirties or forties in good health and CMV-seropositive. The sequenced material came from PBMCs. CDR3 loop: CATSRERDRGTDTQYF. The CDR3 nucleotides read TGTGCCACCAGCAGAGAACGGGACAGGGGCACAGATACGCAGTATTTT.